This T cell receptor (beta chain) appears in the sequencing data of a study of identical twins. This CDR3 is built from 15 residues. J lost 4 bases, V lost 0 bases, and 5 bases had no gene match. CDR1 is SGHAT, CDR2 FQNNGV, per germline. Worth noting for this clonotype: The target antigen is unknown.

General study results and limits: Within twin pairs, the out-of-frame alpha sequences they shared showed excess low generation probability.

A universal primer site was added by template switching, and unique molecular identifiers were carried by the cDNA. Using its own MiXCR run on the 5' RACE reads, TCRdb lists one record per CDR3 protein. The data hold approximately 220,000 distinct CDR3 sequences, with around 6.8% observed a single time. These same records also appear under a second study, on yellow fever vaccine responses in identical twins. That work adds: Reportedly, the response of twins' T cells to the vaccine seemed partly convergent, partly personalized.

Sequenced input: memory (CD45RO+) T cells sorted from blood. The origin of this receptor is a woman aged 18-29 years in good health. V gene TRBV11-2 combines with J gene TRBJ2-7, with TRBD2 matching over 8 bases. The CDR3: CASSLDHTSGYEQYF. DNA of the CDR3: TGTGCCAGCAGCTTAGATCACACTAGCGGTTACGAGCAGTACTTC.